The 24 T cell receptor beta chains below come from one sample, sequenced in a study of cytomegalovirus exposure and HLA in healthy donors. The PCR contained 60 Vbeta and 13 Jbeta primers. TCRdb keeps only in-frame clones here, not all; method: immunoSEQ multiplex PCR. This sample's table has tens of thousands of clones. The specimen was PBMCs. Receptor source: a middle-aged man in good health and CMV-seropositive.

The chain joins TRBV5-1 to TRBJ2-2; D is perhaps TRBD1 (5 bases). Germline V CDR1 and CDR2: SGHRS, YFSETQ. V lost 1 base and J lost 5, with 12 bases in between. There are 15 residues in the CDR3. The CDR3 DNA is TGCGCCAGCAGCTTGCGGGCGACAGCAACCGGGGAGCTGTTTTTT. Amino acids: CASSLRATATGELFF.

The genes are TRBV4-3 and TRBJ1-1; 7 bases align to TRBD1. The V gene's germline CDR1 is LGHNA and CDR2 YSLEER. The ends lost 5 bases at V and 4 bases at J; junction bases unmatched: 10. The CDR3 is made up of 15 amino acids. The CDR3 spells CASSFQGDHVTEAFF. CDR3 DNA: TGCGCCAGCAGCTTTCAGGGGGATCATGTCACTGAAGCTTTCTTT.

The chain combines TRBV19 with TRBJ2-2; 11 bases align to TRBD2. V shed 5 bases and J 4 bases; nucleotides not matched to a gene: 3. The CDR3 contains 15 residues. The V gene's germline CDR1 is LNHDA and CDR2 SQIVND (reference sequence). The CDR3 here is CASSSTSGVTGELFF. DNA for the CDR3: TGTGCCAGTAGTTCGACTAGCGGGGTCACCGGGGAGCTGTTTTTT.

The CDR3 nucleotides read TGTGCTAGTGGTTTGGTCGGTAGCTTCCATGAGCAGTTCTTC. Its protein is CASGLVGSFHEQFF. The genes are TRBV12-5 and TRBJ2-1; no clear D gene. Germline V CDR1 and CDR2: LGHNT, FRNRAP. The CDR3 length is 14 residues. Trimming stripped 0 bases from V and 8 bases from J, with 11 bases between.

This chain uses TRBV15 with TRBJ2-2; maybe TRBD1 (5 bases). The CDR3 is 14 amino acids. The germline V and J ends were trimmed by 6 bases and 4 bases, with 12 bases remaining between them. Germline CDR1 LNHNV, CDR2 YYDKDF (reference sequence). This chain's CDR3 is CATRPKGRTGELFF. The CDR3 nucleotides are TGTGCCACCAGACCGAAGGGGCGCACCGGGGAGCTGTTTTTT.

This chain uses TRBV2 with TRBJ1-1; D perhaps matches TRBD1 (5 bases). V was cut by 5 bases and J by 1 base, with 14 bases left in between. The germline V gene encodes CDR1 SNHLY and CDR2 FYNNEI. The CDR3 is 15 residues long. CDR3 protein: CASSQTSRGNTEAFF. The CDR3 nucleotides are TGTGCCAGCAGTCAGACAAGTAGGGGGAACACTGAAGCTTTCTTT.

V and J are TRBV6-6 and TRBJ2-1, with unresolved D. With 5 bases removed from V and 3 bases from J, the gap between germline ends came to 8 bases. Germline CDR1 reads MNHNY; CDR2 reads SVGAGI (reference sequence). The CDR3 has 13 amino acids. CDR3 protein: CASSPPSYNEQFF. In nucleotides, the CDR3 is TGTGCCAGCAGTCCCCCCAGCTACAATGAGCAGTTCTTC.

V gene TRBV5-6 combines with J gene TRBJ2-1, with 8 nucleotides matching TRBD2. V was pared by 4 bases and J by 1 base, with 7 bases of the junction left unmatched. CDR1 SGHDT and CDR2 YYEEEE come from the germline V gene. CDR3 length equals 16 residues. CDR3 amino acids: CASSALGGRSYNEQFF. For the CDR3, the DNA is TGTGCCAGCAGCGCCCTTGGCGGGAGGTCCTACAATGAGCAGTTCTTC.

The chain recombines TRBV30 with TRBJ1-2; D gene ambiguous. CDR1 GTSNPN and CDR2 SVGIG come from the germline V gene (reference sequence). Trimming shortened V by 7 bases and J by 4 bases, and 13 bases separated the two germline ends. The CDR3 length is 12 residues. The CDR3 is CAFHLGSYGYTF. The CDR3 DNA follows: TGTGCCTTTCACCTTGGGAGCTATGGCTACACCTTC.

This chain joins TRBV19 and TRBJ2-7, with 7 positions matching TRBD2. This CDR3 has 12 amino acids. Germline CDR1 and CDR2: LNHDA and SQIVND (reference sequence). The CDR3 here is CASSDDTPGLHV. The CDR3 nucleotides are TGTGCCAGTAGTGATGACACACCGGGACTACATGTC.

The chain couples TRBV5-4 to TRBJ1-1, with TRBD1 as a possible D gene (5 bases). Germline loops: CDR1 SGHNT, CDR2 YYREEE (reference sequence). V gave up 1 base and J gave up 2 bases, with 9 bases separating them. This CDR3 region has 14 residues. The CDR3 DNA follows: TGTGCCAGCAGCTTGACAGGAGCTAACACTGAAGCTTTCTTT. This translates into CASSLTGANTEAFF.

V usage is TRBV7-2 and J usage is TRBJ1-1; 10 nucleotides match TRBD1. The V and J ends lost 5 bases and 11 bases, in that order; junction bases with no gene match: 14. Germline CDR1 is SGHTA and CDR2 is FQGNSA. The CDR3 loop spans 15 amino acids. DNA of the CDR3: TGTGCCAGCAGCCTAACTACCGGGACAGGGGAAATGGCTTTCTTT. This codes for CASSLTTGTGEMAFF.

This chain links TRBV6-5 with TRBJ1-2; D might be TRBD1 (6 bases). CDR1 is MNHEY and CDR2 is SVGAGI in the germline V gene. CDR3 length: 13 residues. V was shortened by 6 bases and J by 8 bases, with 16 bases between the two germline ends. The CDR3 DNA reads as TGTGCCAGCAGCGCCCCAGGGGCGCAGGGCTACACCTTC. As protein: CASSAPGAQGYTF.

V and J are TRBV10-3 and TRBJ2-2; 10 bases match TRBD1. With V trimmed by 6 bases and J by 3 bases, 4 bases remained unmatched. The CDR3 consists of 15 residues. CDR1 is ENHRY, CDR2 SYGVKD, per germline. In DNA form, the CDR3 reads TGTGCCATCAGGAGGGGGACAGGGGACACCGGGGAGCTGTTTTTT. This sequence encodes CAIRRGTGDTGELFF.

This chain uses TRBV18 with TRBJ1-2; D is ambiguous. This CDR3 has 14 residues. The V gene's germline CDR1 is KGHSH and CDR2 LQKENI. V lost 3 bases to trimming and J lost 4 bases, with 12 bases between them. The CDR3 loop reads CASSPSDTPYGYTF. The CDR3 nucleotides are TGTGCCAGCTCACCGTCCGACACTCCCTATGGCTACACCTTC.

The chain joins TRBV5-1 to TRBJ2-5; 10 nucleotides align to TRBD1. J lost 4 bases, V lost 0 bases, and 6 bases had no gene match. The germline V gene has CDR1 SGHRS and CDR2 YFSETQ. The CDR3 is 16 amino acids. The CDR3 DNA follows: TGCGCCAGCAGCTTGGGCGAGACAGGGGGCACAGAGACCCAGTACTTC. It codes for CASSLGETGGTETQYF.

The V gene is TRBV5-1, the J gene TRBJ2-7; D perhaps matches TRBD1 (6 bases). Germline CDR1 is SGHRS and CDR2 is YFSETQ. Trimming left V 3 bases short and J 5 bases short, with 15 bases between. This CDR3 has 14 residues. This CDR3 is CASSYRVPSDEQYF. The CDR3 nucleotides read TGCGCCAGCAGCTACAGGGTCCCGTCGGACGAGCAGTACTTC.

The chain carries TRBV29-1 and TRBJ2-3; D is ambiguous. The germline V gene has CDR1 SQVTM and CDR2 ANQGSEA. The CDR3 length is 10 residues. V was cut by 4 bases and J by 5 bases, with 4 bases left in between. CDR3: CSVAVDTQYF. The CDR3 DNA sequence: TGCAGCGTTGCGGTAGATACGCAGTATTTT.

V is TRBV30 and J is TRBJ1-2; possibly TRBD1 for D (6 bases). The ends were cut back, 0 bases at V and 7 bases at J, with 9 bases in the middle. Germline-derived CDR1 and CDR2 are GTSNPN and SVGIG (reference sequence). CDR3 size: 12 residues. The CDR3 DNA is TGTGCCTGGAGTGTACAAGGGGGTGGCTACACCTTC. Its protein product is CAWSVQGGGYTF.

V and J are TRBV27 and TRBJ1-1; no clear D. The germline V gene has CDR1 MNHEY and CDR2 SMNVEV (reference sequence). Between the trimmed V and J ends, which lost 4 bases and 5 bases, there was a span of 11 bases. The CDR3 has 13 residues. CDR3 coding DNA: TGTGCCAGCAGTTACGAGGGATTGACTGAAGCTTTCTTT. Amino acid sequence: CASSYEGLTEAFF.

CDR3 nucleotides: TGTGCCACCGAGAACCCGACAGGAATAGCCCCAAATGAGCAGTTCTTC. Translated, it gives CATENPTGIAPNEQFF. This sequence joins TRBV19 and TRBJ2-1, with D possibly matching TRBD1 (6 bases). Trimming pared 10 bases from V and 7 bases from J, leaving 26 bases between. From germline, CDR1 is LNHDA and CDR2 SQIVND (reference sequence). The CDR3 spans 16 residues. The complete variable domain, with remaining parts taken from reference TRBV19 and TRBJ2-1, reads DGGITQSPKYLFRKEGQNVTLSCEQNLNHDAMYWYRQDPGQGLRLIYYSQIVNDFQKGDIAEGYSVSREKKESFPLTVTSAQKNPTAFYLCATENPTGIAPNEQFFGPGTRLTVL.

This chain uses TRBV19 with TRBJ1-5; tentative D call: TRBD1 (6 bases). This CDR3 region has 15 residues. Germline CDR1 is LNHDA and CDR2 is SQIVND (reference sequence). The germline V and J ends were trimmed by 3 bases and 3 bases, with 12 bases remaining between them. CDR3 nucleotides: TGTGCCAGTAGTATTTGGGGGGGCGTCAATCAGCCCCAGCATTTT. Translating gives CASSIWGGVNQPQHF.

The V call is TRBV11-3, the J call TRBJ1-2; D remains unclear. V was shortened by 0 bases and J by 7 bases, with 6 bases between the two germline ends. CDR3 length: 12 residues. Germline loops: CDR1 SGHNT, CDR2 YENEEA. CDR3 coding DNA: TGTGCCAGCAGCTTAGACAGAACTGGCTACACCTTC. Amino acids: CASSLDRTGYTF.

This chain uses TRBV9 with TRBJ2-5; 9 bases line up with TRBD2. V was pared by 0 bases and J by 7 bases, with 10 bases of the junction left unmatched. Germline-derived CDR1 and CDR2 are SGDLS and YYNGEE. The CDR3 consists of 16 residues. The CDR3 DNA follows: TGTGCCAGCAGCGTAGTAGCGGGAGTGGGTTCCGGGACCCAGTACTTC. This encodes CASSVVAGVGSGTQYF.